This is a list of T cell receptor beta chains from one sample in a study of blood T cells in healthy people across ages. TCRdb processed the 5' RACE reads anew with MiXCR; each CDR3 protein has one entry. The table records 1.2 million to 1.5 million distinct CDR3 sequences, 42% of them present only once. Sequenced sample: blood. The receptors originated from a young woman in good health. Each CDR3 is given with its conserved first and last residue. Each record gives: J gene, clone size, D gene, V gene, CDR3 length, CDR3 DNA, CDR3 protein. D genes are given only for firm matches. Size tells how often a clone was seen (once, few, many) or the class of an expanded clone, and some rows leave it out.

TRBJ1-5 few NA TRBV12-3/TRBV12-4 14 TGTGCCAGCAGTCCCGGACAGAGGAATCAGCCCCAGCATTTT CASSPGQRNQPQHF
TRBJ2-1 few TRBD2 TRBV13 16 TGTGCCAGCAGCTTAGGATGGGCTAGCGGGGGGAATGAGCAGTTCTTC CASSLGWASGGNEQFF
TRBJ1-1 NA TRBD1 TRBV3-1 15 TGTGCCAGCAGCCAAGCGACAGGGCTGAACACTGAAGCTTTCTTT CASSQATGLNTEAFF
TRBJ2-3 NA NA TRBV7-9 11 TGTGCCAGCAGCCTGGAAAGTACGCAGTATTTT CASSLESTQYF
TRBJ2-3 NA NA TRBV19 15 TGTGCCAGTAGTATCATAGCGGAACCTCCCGATACGCAGTATTTT CASSIIAEPPDTQYF
TRBJ2-3 many NA TRBV12-3/TRBV12-4 12 TGTGCCAGCAGCTTTGGGGGGGATACGCAGTATTTT CASSFGGDTQYF
TRBJ2-1 few NA TRBV27 15 TGTGCCAGCAGCGGACGAACCAGCTCCTACAATGAGCAGTTCTTC CASSGRTSSYNEQFF
TRBJ2-1 NA NA TRBV28 17 TGTGCCAGCCTCCTCCGGCTAGCTGGGGGTAATCTGGATGAGCAGTTCTTC CASLLRLAGGNLDEQFF
TRBJ2-1 once TRBD1 TRBV29-1 13 TGCAGCGCCGGACAGGGGTGGATGAATGAGCAGTTCTTC CSAGQGWMNEQFF
TRBJ2-7 few NA TRBV6-2/TRBV6-3 11 TGTGCCAGCAGTTACCCCAACGAGCAGTACTTC CASSYPNEQYF
TRBJ1-2 few NA TRBV6-1 18 TGTGCCAGCAGTCCAACAACGGGGGGCAGGGATACTAACTATGGCTACACCTTC CASSPTTGGRDTNYGYTF
TRBJ2-1 NA NA TRBV20-1 13 TGCAGTGCTAGAAACAGGGATAGAAGTGAGCAGTTCTTC CSARNRDRSEQFF
TRBJ1-1 NA NA TRBV25-1 11 TGTGCCAGCAGTGATTTCACTGAAGCTTTCTTT CASSDFTEAFF
TRBJ1-2 few NA TRBV6-1 12 TGTGCCAGCACGAGACAGAACTATGGCTACACCTTC CASTRQNYGYTF
TRBJ2-7 few TRBD1 TRBV20-1 15 TGCAGTGCTAGAGATAGGACAGGGGGATCTTACGAGCAGTACTTC CSARDRTGGSYEQYF
TRBJ2-5 few NA TRBV5-6 16 TGTGCCAGCAGCTTGGGCAGGGTGAGGGGTAATGAGACCCAGTACTTC CASSLGRVRGNETQYF